What follows is one T cell receptor beta chain and its context. Its antigen is not identified. The source of the sample is a study of T-cell memory formation after mild COVID-19. TCRdb passed the 5' RACE reads through MiXCR, listing each CDR3 protein once. Altogether 400,000 to 500,000 distinct CDR3 sequences are present, over 15% being singletons, with the ten largest covering approximately 8.4%. Study-wide findings and caveats: SARS-CoV-2 specificity of second-wave clones peaking day 37 was unconfirmed.

The CDR3 runs 13 residues. Trimming shortened V by 4 bases and J by 8 bases, and 12 bases separated the two germline ends. The germline gives CDR1 SGDLS, CDR2 YYNGEE. Sequencing was performed on PBMCs or a T cell subset sorted from them (not recorded which). The V call is TRBV9, the J call TRBJ2-2; D tentatively fits TRBD1 or TRBD2 (5 bases each). This receptor was identified in an adult woman who had mild COVID-19 (a few samples of this study predate the infection). Cell type and time point are not known. CDR3 sequence: CASSPGTWGELFF. The DNA of the CDR3 is TGTGCCAGCAGCCCTGGGACGTGGGGGGAGCTGTTTTTT.